This TCR beta chain was retrieved from a study of monozygotic twins with inflammatory bowel disease. Reprocessing the 5' RACE reads, TCRdb reports a single entry for every CDR3 protein and omits DNA. The sample spans approximately 340,000 distinct CDR3 sequences; the ten largest clones claim around 2%. The length of the CDR3 is 16 residues. Germline V gene lookup returns CDR1 LGHDT and CDR2 YNNKEL (reference sequence). The chain employs TRBV3-1 and TRBJ2-2; the TRBD2 assignment by TCRdb is unverifiable without DNA. Sequenced: blood. The sequence derives from a human donor with ulcerative colitis or Crohn's disease, or a healthy co-twin of an affected twin (not recorded which). The CDR3: CASSLSGTRGVGELFF.